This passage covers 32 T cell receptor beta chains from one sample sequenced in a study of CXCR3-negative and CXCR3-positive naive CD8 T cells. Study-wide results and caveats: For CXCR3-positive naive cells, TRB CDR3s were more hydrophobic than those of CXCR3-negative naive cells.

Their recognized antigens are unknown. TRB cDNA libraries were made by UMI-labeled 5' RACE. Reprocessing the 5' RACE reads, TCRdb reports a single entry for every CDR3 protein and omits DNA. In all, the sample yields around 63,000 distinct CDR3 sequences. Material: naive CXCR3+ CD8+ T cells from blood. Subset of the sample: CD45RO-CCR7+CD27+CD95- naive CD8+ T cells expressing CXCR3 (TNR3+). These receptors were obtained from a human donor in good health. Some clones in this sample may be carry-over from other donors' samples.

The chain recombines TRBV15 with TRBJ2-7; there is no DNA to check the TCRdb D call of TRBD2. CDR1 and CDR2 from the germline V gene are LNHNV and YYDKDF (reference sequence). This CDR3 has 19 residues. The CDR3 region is CATSRDRLPSGEPGYEQYF.

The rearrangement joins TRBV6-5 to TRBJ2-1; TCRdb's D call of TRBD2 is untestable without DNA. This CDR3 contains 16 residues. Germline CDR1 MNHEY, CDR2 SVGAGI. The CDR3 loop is CASSYSVAGGWDEQFF.

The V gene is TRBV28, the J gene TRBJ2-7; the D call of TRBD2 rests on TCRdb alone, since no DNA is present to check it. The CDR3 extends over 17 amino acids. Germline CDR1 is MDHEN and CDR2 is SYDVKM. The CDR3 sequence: CASSIGLPASSSYEQYF.

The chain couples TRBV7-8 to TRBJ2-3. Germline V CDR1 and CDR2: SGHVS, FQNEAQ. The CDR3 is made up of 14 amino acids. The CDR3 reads CASSSSGFTDTQYF.

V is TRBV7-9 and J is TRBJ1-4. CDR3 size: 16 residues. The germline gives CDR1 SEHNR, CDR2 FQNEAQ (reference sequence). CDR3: CASSDPPGGSGEKLFF.

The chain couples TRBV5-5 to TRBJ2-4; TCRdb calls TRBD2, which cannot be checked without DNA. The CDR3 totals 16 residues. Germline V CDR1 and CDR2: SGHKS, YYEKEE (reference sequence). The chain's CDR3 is CASSFSGGLAKNIQYF.

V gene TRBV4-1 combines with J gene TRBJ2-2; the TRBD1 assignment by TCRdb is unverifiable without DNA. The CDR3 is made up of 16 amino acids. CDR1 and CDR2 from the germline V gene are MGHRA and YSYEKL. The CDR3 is CASSQESGTNTGELFF.

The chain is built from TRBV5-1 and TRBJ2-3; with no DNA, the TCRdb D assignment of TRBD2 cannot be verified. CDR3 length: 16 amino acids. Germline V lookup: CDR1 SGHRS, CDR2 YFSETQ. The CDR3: CASSGGTGALPDTQYF.

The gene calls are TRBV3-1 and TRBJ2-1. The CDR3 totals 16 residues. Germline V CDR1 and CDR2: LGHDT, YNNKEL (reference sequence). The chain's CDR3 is CASSQDGGVQRNEQFF.

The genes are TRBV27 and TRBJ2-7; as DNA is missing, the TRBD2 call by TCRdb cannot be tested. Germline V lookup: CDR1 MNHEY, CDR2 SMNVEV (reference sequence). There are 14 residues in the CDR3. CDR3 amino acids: CASSLGGGAHEQYF.

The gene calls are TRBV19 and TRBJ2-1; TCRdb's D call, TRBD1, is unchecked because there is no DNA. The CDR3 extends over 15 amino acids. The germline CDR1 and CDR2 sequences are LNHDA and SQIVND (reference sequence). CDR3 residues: CASSIRDRGMGEQFF.

CDR3 loop: CSARPLRGDQETQYF. The chain is built from TRBV20-1 and TRBJ2-5; TCRdb returns TRBD1, unconfirmable since there is no DNA. The germline CDR1 and CDR2 sequences are DFQATT and SNEGSKA (reference sequence). The CDR3 runs to 15 residues.

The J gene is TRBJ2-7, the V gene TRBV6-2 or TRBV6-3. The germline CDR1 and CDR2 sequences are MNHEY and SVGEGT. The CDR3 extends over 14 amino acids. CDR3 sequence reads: CASSYEAGPYEQYF.

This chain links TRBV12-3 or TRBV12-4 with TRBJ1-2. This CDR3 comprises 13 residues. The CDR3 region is CASSLSTHYGYTF.

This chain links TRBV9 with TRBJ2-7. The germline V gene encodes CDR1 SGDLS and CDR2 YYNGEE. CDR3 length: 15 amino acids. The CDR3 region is CASSVGHLLSYEQYF.

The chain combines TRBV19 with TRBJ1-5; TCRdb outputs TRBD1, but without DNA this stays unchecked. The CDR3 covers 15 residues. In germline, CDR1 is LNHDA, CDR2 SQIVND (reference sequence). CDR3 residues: CASSYEQGAGQPQHF.

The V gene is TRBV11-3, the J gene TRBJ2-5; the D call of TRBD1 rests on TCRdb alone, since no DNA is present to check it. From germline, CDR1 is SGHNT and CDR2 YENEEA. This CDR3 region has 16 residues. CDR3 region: CASSSYPRDIQETQYF.

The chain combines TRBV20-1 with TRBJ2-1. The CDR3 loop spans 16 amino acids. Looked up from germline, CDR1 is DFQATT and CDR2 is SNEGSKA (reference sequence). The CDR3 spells CSASGLHLMRYNEQFF.

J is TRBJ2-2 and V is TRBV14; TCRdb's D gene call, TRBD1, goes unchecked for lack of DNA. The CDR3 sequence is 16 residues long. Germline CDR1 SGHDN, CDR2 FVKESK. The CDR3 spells CASSQEGTGRTGELFF.

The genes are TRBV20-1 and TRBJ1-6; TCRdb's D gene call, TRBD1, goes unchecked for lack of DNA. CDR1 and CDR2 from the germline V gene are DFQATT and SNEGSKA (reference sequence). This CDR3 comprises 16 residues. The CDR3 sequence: CSARPRTGPYNSPLHF.

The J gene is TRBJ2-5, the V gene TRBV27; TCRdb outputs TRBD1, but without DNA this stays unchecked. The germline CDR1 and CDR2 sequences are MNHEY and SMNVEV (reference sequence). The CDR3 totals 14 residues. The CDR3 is CASSPPGTKETQYF.

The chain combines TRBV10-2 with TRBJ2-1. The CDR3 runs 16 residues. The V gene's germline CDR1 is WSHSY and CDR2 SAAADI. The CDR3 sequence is CASSEFPTTVYNEQFF.

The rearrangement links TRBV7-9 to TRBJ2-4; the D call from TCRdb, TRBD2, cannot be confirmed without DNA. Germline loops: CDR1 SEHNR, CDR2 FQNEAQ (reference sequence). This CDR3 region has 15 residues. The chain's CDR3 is CASSSEGGTKNIQYF.

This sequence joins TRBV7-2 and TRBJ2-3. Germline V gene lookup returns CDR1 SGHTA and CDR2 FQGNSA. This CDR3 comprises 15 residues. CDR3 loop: CASSLDSVVTDTQYF.

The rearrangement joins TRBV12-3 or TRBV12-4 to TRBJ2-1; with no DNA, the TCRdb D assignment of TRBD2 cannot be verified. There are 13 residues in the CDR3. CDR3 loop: CASSHAGSNEQFF.

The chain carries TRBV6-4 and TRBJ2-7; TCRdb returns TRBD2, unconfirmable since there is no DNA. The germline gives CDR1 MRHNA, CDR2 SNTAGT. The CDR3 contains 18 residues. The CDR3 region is CASSYSLAGVGSSYEQYF.

This chain's CDR3 is CSASGGTSGGFNEQFF. This sequence joins TRBV20-1 and TRBJ2-1; TCRdb's D call, TRBD2, is unchecked because there is no DNA. This CDR3 is built from 16 residues. Germline V gene lookup returns CDR1 DFQATT and CDR2 SNEGSKA (reference sequence).

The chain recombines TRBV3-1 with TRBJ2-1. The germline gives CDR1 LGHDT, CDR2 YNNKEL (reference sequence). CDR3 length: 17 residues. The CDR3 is CASSQDVRLYIHNEQFF.

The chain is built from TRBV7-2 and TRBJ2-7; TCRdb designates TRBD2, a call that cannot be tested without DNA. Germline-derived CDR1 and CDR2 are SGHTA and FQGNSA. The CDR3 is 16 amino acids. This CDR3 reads CASSPVSGRVSYEQYF.

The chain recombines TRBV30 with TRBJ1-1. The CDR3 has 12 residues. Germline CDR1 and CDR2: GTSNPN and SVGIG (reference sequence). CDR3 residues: CAWSSIVTEAFF.

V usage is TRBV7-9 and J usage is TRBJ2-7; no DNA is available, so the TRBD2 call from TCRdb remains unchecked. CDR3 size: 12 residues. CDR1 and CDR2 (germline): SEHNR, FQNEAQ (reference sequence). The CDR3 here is CASSLPTAGGRF.

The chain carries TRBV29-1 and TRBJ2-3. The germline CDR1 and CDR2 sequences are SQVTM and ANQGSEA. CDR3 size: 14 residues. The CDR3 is CSVEGVGYTDTQYF.